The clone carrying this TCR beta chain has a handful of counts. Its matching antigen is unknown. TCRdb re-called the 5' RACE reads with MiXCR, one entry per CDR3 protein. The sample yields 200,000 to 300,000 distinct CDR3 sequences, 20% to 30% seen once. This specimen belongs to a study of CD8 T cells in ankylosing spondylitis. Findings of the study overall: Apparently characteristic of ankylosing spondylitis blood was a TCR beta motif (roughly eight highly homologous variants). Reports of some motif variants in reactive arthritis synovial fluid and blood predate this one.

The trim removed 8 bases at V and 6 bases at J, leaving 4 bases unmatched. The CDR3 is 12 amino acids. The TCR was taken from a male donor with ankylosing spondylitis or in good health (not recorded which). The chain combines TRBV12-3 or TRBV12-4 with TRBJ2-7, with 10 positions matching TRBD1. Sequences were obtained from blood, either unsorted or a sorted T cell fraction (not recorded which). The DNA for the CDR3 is TGTGCCAGCGGGGACAGGGGAGGCGAGCAGTACTTC. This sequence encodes CASGDRGGEQYF.